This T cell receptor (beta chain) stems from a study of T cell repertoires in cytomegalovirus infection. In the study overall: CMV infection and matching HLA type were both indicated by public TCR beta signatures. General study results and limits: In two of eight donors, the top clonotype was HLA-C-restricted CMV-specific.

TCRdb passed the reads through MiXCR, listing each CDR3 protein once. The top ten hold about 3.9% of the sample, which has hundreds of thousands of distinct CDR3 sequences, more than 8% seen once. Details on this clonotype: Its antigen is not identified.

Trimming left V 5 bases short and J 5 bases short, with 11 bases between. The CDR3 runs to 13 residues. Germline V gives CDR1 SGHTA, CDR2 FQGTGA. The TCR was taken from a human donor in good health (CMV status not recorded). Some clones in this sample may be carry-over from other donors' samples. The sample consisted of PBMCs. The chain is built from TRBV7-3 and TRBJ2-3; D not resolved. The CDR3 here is CASSRPPRDTQYF. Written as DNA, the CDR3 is TGTGCCAGCAGCCGCCCCCCTAGAGATACGCAGTATTTT.